One and the same sample provided the 26 T cell receptor beta chains below, sequenced in a study of blood T cells in healthy people across ages. Through a sample-barcoded 5' primer and a J-beta primer mix, a second PCR was run for roughly 6 to 12 cycles. TCRdb analysed the 5' RACE reads with MiXCR anew, one entry per CDR3 protein. The sample has 1.5 million to 2 million distinct CDR3 sequences, approximately 28% seen once. Sequencing used blood. The receptors stem from a woman aged 30 to 39 in good health.

This chain links TRBV15 with TRBJ1-4; D remains ambiguous. From germline, CDR1 is LNHNV and CDR2 YYDKDF (reference sequence). V was cut by 6 bases and J by 4 bases, with 15 bases left in between. The length of the CDR3 is 15 residues. The CDR3 coding sequence is TGTGCCACCAGTAATCCTGACGGGTTTAATGAAAAACTGTTTTTT. This codes for CATSNPDGFNEKLFF.

The rearrangement joins TRBV7-2 to TRBJ2-5; D gene uncertain. Germline CDR1 reads SGHTA; CDR2 reads FQGNSA. The CDR3 totals 11 residues. V was pared by 6 bases and J by 8 bases, with 10 bases between. The CDR3 DNA is TGTGCCAGCAGTCAACAAATAACCCAGTACTTC. This codes for CASSQQITQYF.

A remark on this clonotype: The conserved phenylalanine or tryptophan normally closing the CDR3 is absent here, so this likely arose from a read error. V gene TRBV5-1 combines with J gene TRBJ2-1; TRBD2 aligns across 8 bases. CDR3 length: 16 residues. The V segment lost 1 base and the J segment 7 bases; nucleotides outside the gene matches: 10. Looked up from germline, CDR1 is SGHRS and CDR2 is YFSETQ. This CDR3 is CASSLFPGLEFNEQFL. CDR3 sequence (DNA): TGCGCCAGCAGCTTGTTTCCGGGACTAGAGTTTAATGAGCAGTTCCTC.

This clonotype was detected only once. V and J are TRBV12-3 or TRBV12-4 and TRBJ1-3, with 9 positions matching TRBD1. Losses at the gene ends were 5 bases for V and 8 bases for J; bases not matched to a gene: 4. The CDR3 runs to 13 residues. This CDR3 is CASSHRDRDTIYF. CDR3 in DNA: TGTGCCAGCAGTCACCGGGACAGGGACACCATATATTTT.

This clonotype was recorded a few times. V and J are TRBV11-2 and TRBJ2-2, with TRBD1 matching over 7 bases. The CDR3 extends over 15 amino acids. CDR1 and CDR2 from the germline V gene are SGHAT and FQNNGV. The J segment lost 3 bases and the V segment lost 5 bases, leaving 6 bases of the junction unmatched. CDR3 loop: CASSLLGGDTGELFF. The CDR3 nucleotides are TGTGCCAGCAGCCTACTAGGGGGCGACACCGGGGAGCTGTTTTTT.

This clonotype was picked up a small number of times. The rearrangement uses TRBV28 and TRBJ2-3; possible D gene TRBD1, 6 bases. Trimming removed 10 bases from V and 2 bases from J, with 16 bases in between. The germline CDR1 and CDR2 sequences are MDHEN and SYDVKM. CDR3 length: 14 amino acids. The CDR3 is CAIMGARDTDTQYF. For the CDR3, the DNA is TGTGCCATTATGGGGGCCCGAGACACAGATACGCAGTATTTT.

This clonotype turned up a few times. This chain uses TRBV5-6 with TRBJ2-7; 8 positions agree with TRBD1. The CDR3 runs 16 residues. V shed 2 bases, J shed 0 bases, and the junction held 7 bases outside the gene matches. Germline V lookup: CDR1 SGHDT, CDR2 YYEEEE. CDR3 amino acids: CASSFSFGQGSYEQYF. DNA for the CDR3: TGTGCCAGCAGCTTCTCCTTTGGACAGGGCTCCTACGAGCAGTACTTC.

This clonotype came up many times. The rearrangement links TRBV29-1 to TRBJ2-1, with TRBD1 identical over 9 bases. Trimming took 5 bases from V and 8 from J; bases not matched to a gene: 4. Germline V gene lookup returns CDR1 SQVTM and CDR2 ANQGSEA. This CDR3 has 12 amino acids. The DNA for the CDR3 is TGCAGCGTTCGGGACAGGGTCGATGAGCAGTTCTTC. This gives the protein CSVRDRVDEQFF.

The chain recombines TRBV6-1 with TRBJ2-7; D not certain. Germline V lookup: CDR1 MNHNS, CDR2 SASEGT. This CDR3 has 17 amino acids. The V and J ends lost 2 bases and 0 bases respectively, with 17 bases between them. The CDR3 coding sequence is TGTGCCAGCAGTGAATTGTTATTTTCCGTTATCTCCTACGAGCAGTACTTC. Translating gives CASSELLFSVISYEQYF.

The sample holds many counts of this clonotype. The V and J genes are TRBV29-1 and TRBJ2-5; no clear D gene. Trimming left V 6 bases short and J 4 bases short, with 6 bases between. The germline V gene encodes CDR1 SQVTM and CDR2 ANQGSEA. This CDR3 is built from 10 residues. This CDR3 reads CSVSGETQYF. The CDR3 nucleotides read TGCAGCGTGAGTGGAGAGACCCAGTACTTC.

This clonotype has a handful of counts. The J gene is TRBJ1-1, the V gene TRBV6-2 or TRBV6-3, with no clear D. The CDR3 covers 11 residues. Germline lookup yields CDR1 MNHEY and CDR2 SVGEGT. The V end was cut by 6 bases, the J end by 9 bases, with 11 bases between. This chain's CDR3 is CASRTSPQAFF. The CDR3 DNA reads as TGTGCCAGCAGGACGTCCCCTCAAGCTTTCTTT.

This clonotype showed up just a few times. This chain uses TRBV3-1 with TRBJ1-5; unclear D gene. Germline values: CDR1 LGHDT, CDR2 YNNKEL (reference sequence). The CDR3 totals 16 residues. V was trimmed by 3 bases and J by 0 bases, leaving 12 bases between them. CDR3 coding DNA: TGTGCCAGCAGCCAGGCAGGACCTAATAGCAATCAGCCCCAGCATTTT. This gives the protein CASSQAGPNSNQPQHF.

The chain joins TRBV4-3 to TRBJ2-2; no firm D call. Trimming stripped 3 bases from V and 8 bases from J, with 10 bases between. This CDR3 is 13 amino acids long. Germline values: CDR1 LGHNA, CDR2 YSLEER. CDR3: CASSHFARGELFF. In DNA form, the CDR3 reads TGCGCCAGCAGCCATTTCGCAAGAGGGGAGCTGTTTTTT.

This clonotype has more than one count but fewer than ten. J is TRBJ2-2 and V is TRBV6-5; D unresolved. Germline V gene lookup returns CDR1 MNHEY and CDR2 SVGAGI. This CDR3 is built from 19 residues. V was cut by 2 bases and J by 1 base, with 20 bases left in between. DNA for the CDR3: TGTGCCAGCAGTTACCGTGTGGGGTCGGTAAGGGTGAACACCGGGGAGCTGTTTTTT. Its protein product is CASSYRVGSVRVNTGELFF.

The sample holds many counts of this clonotype. The chain joins TRBV20-1 to TRBJ2-1, with TRBD2 matching over 9 bases. Germline loops: CDR1 DFQATT, CDR2 SNEGSKA (reference sequence). The CDR3 contains 13 residues. With V trimmed by 3 bases and J by 3 bases, 0 bases remained unmatched. The CDR3 loop is CSARTSGYNEQFF. CDR3 in DNA: TGCAGTGCTAGGACTAGCGGCTACAATGAGCAGTTCTTC.

The V gene is TRBV12-3 or TRBV12-4, the J gene TRBJ2-3; D unresolved. This CDR3 contains 13 residues. Deletions cut 7 bases from V and 4 bases from J, with 12 bases between. The CDR3 bases are TGTGCCAGCACCAGTCTGGGTTCAGATACGCAGTATTTT. Amino acids: CASTSLGSDTQYF.

The rearrangement uses TRBV19 and TRBJ2-5, with D perhaps TRBD1 or TRBD2 (5 bases each). The CDR3 length is 12 residues. V dropped 10 bases and J dropped 1 base, with 10 bases sitting between them. Per germline, CDR1 LNHDA and CDR2 SQIVND (reference sequence). The chain's CDR3 is CATRGLQETQYF. The CDR3 coding sequence is TGTGCCACCCGGGGCCTCCAAGAGACCCAGTACTTC. The full variable domain, with the rest looked up from reference TRBV19 and TRBJ2-5, is DGGITQSPKYLFRKEGQNVTLSCEQNLNHDAMYWYRQDPGQGLRLIYYSQIVNDFQKGDIAEGYSVSREKKESFPLTVTSAQKNPTAFYLCATRGLQETQYFGPGTRLLVL.

This clonotype was counted at least ten times. The V call is TRBV6-2 or TRBV6-3, the J call TRBJ2-1; 10 positions agree with TRBD1. Trimming removed 7 bases from V and 5 bases from J; junction bases left unmatched: 2. There are 13 residues in the CDR3. Germline CDR1 reads MNHEY; CDR2 reads SVGEGT. The CDR3 here is CASKGQGNNEQFF. The CDR3 nucleotides are TGTGCCAGCAAGGGACAGGGGAACAATGAGCAGTTCTTC.

This clonotype was seen a few times. The chain combines TRBV6-5 with TRBJ2-1, with TRBD2 identical over 7 bases. V trimming: 6 bases; J trimming: 7 bases; junction bases outside the gene matches: 12. This CDR3 contains 15 residues. Germline-derived CDR1 and CDR2 are MNHEY and SVGAGI. In DNA, the CDR3 is TGTGCCAGCAGCAAGGGCACTAGCGTTGGGAATGAGCAGTTCTTC. Translated, it gives CASSKGTSVGNEQFF.

Ten or more counts support this clonotype. The rearrangement uses TRBV6-5 and TRBJ2-1, with 7 bases identical to TRBD2. The CDR3 is made up of 15 amino acids. J lost 6 bases, V lost 2 bases, and 7 bases had no gene match. Germline assignment: CDR1 MNHEY and CDR2 SVGAGI. The CDR3 region has the DNA TGTGCCAGCAGTTACGGCCGGGACTACACCAATGAGCAGTTCTTC. The encoded protein is CASSYGRDYTNEQFF.

This clonotype was observed at least ten times. The V call is TRBV7-9, the J call TRBJ1-1, with D possibly TRBD1 on 5 matching bases. V was shortened by 4 bases and J by 1 base, with 7 bases between the two germline ends. This CDR3 is built from 13 residues. CDR1 SEHNR and CDR2 FQNEAQ come from the germline V gene (reference sequence). The DNA of the CDR3 is TGTGCCAGCAGCTATACAGGGAACACTGAAGCTTTCTTT. Its protein is CASSYTGNTEAFF. The whole variable domain, filled in from reference TRBV7-9 and TRBJ1-1, reads DTGVSQNPRHKITKRGQNVTFRCDPISEHNRLYWYRQTLGQGPEFLTYFQNEAQLEKSRLLSDRFSAERPKGSFSTLEIQRTEQGDSAMYLCASSYTGNTEAFFGQGTRLTVV.

This clonotype occurred a few times. The chain recombines TRBV12-3 or TRBV12-4 with TRBJ2-7, with TRBD1 matching 7 bases. The DNA end is a closer match to TRBJ2-5, so the J assignment may be wrong. The CDR3 is 12 amino acids. CDR3 sequence reads: CASRYRGETQYF. CDR3 DNA sequence: TGTGCCAGCAGGTACAGGGGAGAGACCCAGTACTTC.

The chain has TRBV2 and TRBJ2-6; TRBD2 aligns across 7 bases. V shed 3 bases and J 0 bases; nucleotides not matched to a gene: 8. This CDR3 has 18 residues. The germline V gene has CDR1 SNHLY and CDR2 FYNNEI. The CDR3 nucleotides are TGTGCCAGCAGTGAGCGGGGGAAGGGAGGCTCTGGGGCCAACGTCCTGACTTTC. Protein product: CASSERGKGGSGANVLTF.

This clonotype was counted between two and nine times. The rearrangement uses TRBV6-4 and TRBJ2-7, with a weak D call TRBD2 (5 bases). The CDR3 contains 14 residues. CDR1 is MRHNA and CDR2 is SNTAGT in the germline V gene. The V gene lost 10 bases and the J gene lost 3 bases, with 19 bases spanning the gap. The CDR3 spells CATTPEGGRYEQYF. CDR3 nucleotides: TGTGCCACCACACCCGAGGGCGGGCGCTACGAGCAGTACTTC.

V and J are TRBV15 and TRBJ2-1; no reliable D call. CDR1 is LNHNV and CDR2 is YYDKDF in the germline V gene (reference sequence). This CDR3 spans 15 amino acids. V was trimmed by 5 bases and J by 2 bases, leaving 13 bases between them. The CDR3 DNA reads as TGTGCCACCAGCCAAGAGGCCGCCGCCTACAATGAGCAGTTCTTC. Encoded protein: CATSQEAAAYNEQFF.

About this clonotype itself: The junction does not match germline at one end; this may be a read error. The V and J genes are TRBV24-1 and TRBJ2-7; 9 positions agree with TRBD1. The CDR3 covers 16 residues. The germline gives CDR1 KGHDR, CDR2 SFDVKD. DNA for the CDR3: TGCGCCACCAGATGGAGCGGGACAGGGTGCTCCTACGAGCAGTACTTC. This translates into CATRWSGTGCSYEQYF.